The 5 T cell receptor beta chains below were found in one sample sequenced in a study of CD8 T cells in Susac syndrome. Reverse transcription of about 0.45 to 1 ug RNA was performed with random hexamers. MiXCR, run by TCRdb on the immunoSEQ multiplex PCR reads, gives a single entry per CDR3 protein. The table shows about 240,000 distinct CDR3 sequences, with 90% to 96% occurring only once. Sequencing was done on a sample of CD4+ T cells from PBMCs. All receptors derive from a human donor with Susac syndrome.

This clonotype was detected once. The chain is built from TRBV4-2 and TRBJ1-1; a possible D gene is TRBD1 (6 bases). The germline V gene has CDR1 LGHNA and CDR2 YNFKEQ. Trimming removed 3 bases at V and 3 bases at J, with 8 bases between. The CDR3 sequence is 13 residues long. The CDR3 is CASSHAGDTEAFF. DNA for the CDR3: TGTGCCAGCAGCCACGCAGGGGACACTGAAGCTTTCTTT.

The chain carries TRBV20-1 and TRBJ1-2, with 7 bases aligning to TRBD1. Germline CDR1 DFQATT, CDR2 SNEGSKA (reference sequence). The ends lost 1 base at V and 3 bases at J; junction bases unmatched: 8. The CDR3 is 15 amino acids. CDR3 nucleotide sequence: TGCAGTGCTAGAGGAAGGGGAGGGGGCGACTATGGCTACACCTTC. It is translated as CSARGRGGGDYGYTF.

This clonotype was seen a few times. CDR3 DNA sequence: TGCAGTGCAGCCGGGACAGGGGCCTACGAGCAGTACTTC. It translates to CSAAGTGAYEQYF. V gene TRBV20-1 combines with J gene TRBJ2-7; 10 nucleotides align to TRBD1. After removal of 6 bases from V and 2 bases from J, the junction contained 4 bases not matched to a gene. In germline, CDR1 is DFQATT, CDR2 SNEGSKA (reference sequence). There are 13 residues in the CDR3.

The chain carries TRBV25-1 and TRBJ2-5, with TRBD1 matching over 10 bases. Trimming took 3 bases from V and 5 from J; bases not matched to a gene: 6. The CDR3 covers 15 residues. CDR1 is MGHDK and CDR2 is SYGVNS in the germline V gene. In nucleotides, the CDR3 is TGTGCCAGCAGTGATTGGACAGGGGGATTGGAGACCCAGTACTTC. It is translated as CASSDWTGGLETQYF.

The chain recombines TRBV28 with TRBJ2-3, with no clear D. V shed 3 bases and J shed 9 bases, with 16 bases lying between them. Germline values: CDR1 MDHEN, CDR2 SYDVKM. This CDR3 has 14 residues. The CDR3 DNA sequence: TGTGCCAGCAGTTTCGGTCTGAGGCCTCTGACGCAGTATTTT. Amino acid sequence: CASSFGLRPLTQYF.